These 2 T cell receptor beta chains originate from one sample sequenced in a study of monozygotic twins with inflammatory bowel disease. TCRdb re-called the 5' RACE reads and shows each CDR3 protein once, DNA omitted. The sample includes more than 110,000 distinct CDR3 sequences. Sequenced material: blood. These receptors originate from a human donor with ulcerative colitis or Crohn's disease, or a healthy co-twin of an affected twin (not recorded which).

The J gene is TRBJ1-4, the V gene TRBV5-1. The CDR3 totals 13 residues. Per the germline V gene, CDR1 is SGHRS and CDR2 is YFSETQ. The CDR3 here is CASSRVTNEKLFF.

The chain is built from TRBV24-1 and TRBJ2-3; as DNA is missing, the TRBD2 call by TCRdb cannot be tested. CDR1 and CDR2 from the germline V gene are KGHDR and SFDVKD. The CDR3 is 18 residues long. Here the CDR3 reads CATSGTLAGDGSTDTQYF.